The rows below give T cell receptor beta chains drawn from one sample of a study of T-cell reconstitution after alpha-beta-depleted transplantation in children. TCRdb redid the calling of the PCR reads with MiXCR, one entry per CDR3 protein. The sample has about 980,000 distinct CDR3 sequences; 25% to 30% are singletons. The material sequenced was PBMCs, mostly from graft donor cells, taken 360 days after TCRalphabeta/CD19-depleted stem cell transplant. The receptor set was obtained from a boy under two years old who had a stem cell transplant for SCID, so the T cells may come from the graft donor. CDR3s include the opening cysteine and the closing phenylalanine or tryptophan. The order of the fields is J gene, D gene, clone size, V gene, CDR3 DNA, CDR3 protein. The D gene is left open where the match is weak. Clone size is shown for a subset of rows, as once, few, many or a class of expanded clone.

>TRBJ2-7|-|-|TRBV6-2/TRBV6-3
TGTGCCAGCAGACGCCGGGACCACTTGGGGAACGAGCAGTACTTC
CASRRRDHLGNEQYF
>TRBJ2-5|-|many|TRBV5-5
TGTGCCAGCAGCTTGGAAGGGGGAGGTGGAGAGACCCAGTACTTC
CASSLEGGGGETQYF
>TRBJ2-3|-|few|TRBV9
TGTGCCAGCAGCGAACCCCCGGGACAAACGCAGTATTTT
CASSEPPGQTQYF
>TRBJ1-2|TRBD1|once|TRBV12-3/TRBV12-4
TGTGCCAGCAGTTCCTGGACAGGGGAAGTTGGCTATGGCTACACCTTC
CASSSWTGEVGYGYTF
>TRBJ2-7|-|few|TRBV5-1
TGCGCCAGCACCCTAACCGGCGGGGAGGACTACGAGCAGTACTTC
CASTLTGGEDYEQYF
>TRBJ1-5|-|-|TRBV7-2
TGTGCCAGCACCGTTCAGAGGGGTAGCAATCAGCCCCAGCATTTT
CASTVQRGSNQPQHF
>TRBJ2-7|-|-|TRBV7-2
TGTGCCAGCAGCTTATTCGTACAGGCGTCCTACGAGCAGTACTTC
CASSLFVQASYEQYF
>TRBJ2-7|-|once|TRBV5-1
TGCGCCAGCAGCTTCTGGCGCGACTCGACCTACGAGCAGTACTTC
CASSFWRDSTYEQYF
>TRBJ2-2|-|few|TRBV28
TGTGCCAGCAGTTCTGGGACCCCAGGGACCGGGGAGCTGTTTTTT
CASSSGTPGTGELFF
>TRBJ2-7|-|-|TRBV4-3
TGCGCCAGCAGCAAAGGGGTCGTTATAAGACCCTACGAGCAGTACTTC
CASSKGVVIRPYEQYF
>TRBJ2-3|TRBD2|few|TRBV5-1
TGCGCCAGAACTAGCGGGGGGCCGGAGAATACGCAGTATTTT
CARTSGGPENTQYF
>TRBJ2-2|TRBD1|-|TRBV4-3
TGCGCCAGCAGCCACTGGGACAGGGATGGCGGGGAGCTGTTTTTT
CASSHWDRDGGELFF
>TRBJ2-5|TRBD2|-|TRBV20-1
TGCAGTGCTAGAGGGGGACTAGAACACGAGACCCAGTACTTC
CSARGGLEHETQYF
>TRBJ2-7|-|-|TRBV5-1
TGCGCCAGCAGCTTACAACGTTCCGAGCAGTACTTC
CASSLQRSEQYF
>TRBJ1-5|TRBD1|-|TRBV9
TGTGCCAGCAGCGGGACAGGTCGCGGTCAGCCCCAGCATTTT
CASSGTGRGQPQHF
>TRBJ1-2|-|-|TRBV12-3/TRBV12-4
TGTGCCAGCAGGCCATTTGCGGAGGGGGGCTATGGCTACACCTTC
CASRPFAEGGYGYTF
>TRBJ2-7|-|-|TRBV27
TGTGCCAGCAGGTCCTACCGGGTCCCTTTAATCTACGAGCAGTACTTC
CASRSYRVPLIYEQYF
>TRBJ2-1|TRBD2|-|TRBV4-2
TGTGCCAGCAGCCGGACTAGCAGTGAGCAGTTCTTC
CASSRTSSEQFF
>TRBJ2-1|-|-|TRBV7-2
TGTGCCAGCAGCTTAGGGCCGATGGGGGGGGCAAACAATGAGCAGTTCTTC
CASSLGPMGGANNEQFF
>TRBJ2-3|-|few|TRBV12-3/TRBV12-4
TGTGCCAGCAGCCCAGACCGCTGGGACAAGCGGGGTCGCACAGATACGCAGTATTTT
CASSPDRWDKRGRTDTQYF
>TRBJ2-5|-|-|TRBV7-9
TGTGCCAGCAGCTTAGCGTTAAGCGCCGAGACCCAGTACTTC
CASSLALSAETQYF
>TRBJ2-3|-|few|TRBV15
TGTGCCACCAGCAGGGTAGAAACTTACACAGATACGCAGTATTTT
CATSRVETYTDTQYF
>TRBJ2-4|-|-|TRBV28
TGTGCCAGCAGTTTATGGGACGGATCCAAAAACATTCAGTACTTC
CASSLWDGSKNIQYF